The rows below give T cell receptor beta chains drawn from one sample of a study of blood T cell repertoires in COVID-19. Only in-frame clones appear in the TCRdb table, and some are missing; sequencing was by immunoSEQ multiplex PCR. The sample shows approximately 150,000 clones, 80% to 90% of them seen only once. Source material: peripheral blood. These receptors were taken from a woman older than 75 with COVID-19, enrolled during active disease. CDR3s include the opening cysteine and the closing phenylalanine or tryptophan. The order of the fields is D gene, V gene, clone size, J gene, CDR3 DNA, CDR3 protein. The D gene is left open where the match is weak. Some rows have no size entry. The others give once, few or many, or a class for an expanded clone.

d_call: .
v_call: TRBV5-1
clone_size: .
j_call: TRBJ2-5
cdr3_nt: TGCGCCAGCAGCTCGACAGGCCAAGAGACCCAGTACTTC
cdr3_aa: CASSSTGQETQYF

d_call: .
v_call: TRBV5-5
clone_size: .
j_call: TRBJ1-2
cdr3_nt: TGTGCCAGCAGTCCAGACAGGAACTATGGCTACACCTTC
cdr3_aa: CASSPDRNYGYTF

d_call: .
v_call: TRBV7-3
clone_size: .
j_call: TRBJ1-2
cdr3_nt: TGTGCCAGCAGCCCCTATAACTATGGCTACACCTTC
cdr3_aa: CASSPYNYGYTF

d_call: TRBD2
v_call: TRBV5-6
clone_size: .
j_call: TRBJ2-7
cdr3_nt: TGTGCCAGTCAGCGGGGGGGCCTCTACGAGCAGTACTTC
cdr3_aa: CASQRGGLYEQYF

d_call: .
v_call: TRBV5-4
clone_size: .
j_call: TRBJ2-3
cdr3_nt: TGTGCCAGCAGCTTTCCTCAGGGAAGCACAGATACGCAGTATTTT
cdr3_aa: CASSFPQGSTDTQYF

d_call: .
v_call: TRBV12-3/TRBV12-4
clone_size: .
j_call: TRBJ2-7
cdr3_nt: TGTGCCAGACAGGTGAGCTCCTACGAGCAGTACTTC
cdr3_aa: CARQVSSYEQYF

d_call: .
v_call: TRBV19
clone_size: few
j_call: TRBJ1-3
cdr3_nt: TGTGCCAGTAGTATAGTCACAGGGACTGGAAACACCATATATTTT
cdr3_aa: CASSIVTGTGNTIYF

d_call: TRBD1
v_call: TRBV18
clone_size: .
j_call: TRBJ1-2
cdr3_nt: TGTGCCAGCTCACCACGGGACAGGCCGAACTATGGCTACACCTTC
cdr3_aa: CASSPRDRPNYGYTF

d_call: .
v_call: TRBV7-2
clone_size: once
j_call: TRBJ2-1
cdr3_nt: TGTGCCAGCAGCCTTCGGACTCCTCTCTACAATGAGCAGTTCTTC
cdr3_aa: CASSLRTPLYNEQFF

d_call: TRBD1
v_call: TRBV7-3
clone_size: .
j_call: TRBJ2-7
cdr3_nt: TGTGCCAGCAGCTTAAGTAATCGGGACAGGGGTTACGAGCAGTACTTC
cdr3_aa: CASSLSNRDRGYEQYF

d_call: TRBD2
v_call: TRBV3-1/TRBV3-2
clone_size: .
j_call: TRBJ2-1
cdr3_nt: TGTGCCAGCAGCCAAGCCGGGACTAACGATGAGCAGTTCTTC
cdr3_aa: CASSQAGTNDEQFF

d_call: TRBD2
v_call: TRBV2
clone_size: .
j_call: TRBJ2-6
cdr3_nt: TGTGCCAGCAGGCCTGGCCTAGCGGGCCGCTCTGGGGCCAACGTCCTGACTTTC
cdr3_aa: CASRPGLAGRSGANVLTF

d_call: TRBD1
v_call: TRBV18
clone_size: .
j_call: TRBJ2-7
cdr3_nt: TGTGCCAGCTCACCTGTCACAGGGGGGACCTACGAGCAGTACTTC
cdr3_aa: CASSPVTGGTYEQYF

d_call: TRBD1
v_call: TRBV29-1
clone_size: .
j_call: TRBJ1-2
cdr3_nt: TGCAGCGCCGGGACAGCCTATGGCTACACCTTC
cdr3_aa: CSAGTAYGYTF

d_call: .
v_call: TRBV18
clone_size: few
j_call: TRBJ1-1
cdr3_nt: TGTGCCAGCTCACCTCTCGGGGGAAACACTGAAGCTTTCTTT
cdr3_aa: CASSPLGGNTEAFF

d_call: .
v_call: TRBV3-1/TRBV3-2
clone_size: medium-sized
j_call: TRBJ1-4
cdr3_nt: TGTGCCAGCAGCCAAGGTTTTGGGAGAACTAATGAAAAACTGTTTTTT
cdr3_aa: CASSQGFGRTNEKLFF

d_call: TRBD1
v_call: TRBV13
clone_size: .
j_call: TRBJ2-7
cdr3_nt: TGTGCCAGCAGCTCCTACAGGGGCAAGCAGTACTTC
cdr3_aa: CASSSYRGKQYF

d_call: .
v_call: TRBV7-3
clone_size: .
j_call: TRBJ2-5
cdr3_nt: TGTGCCAGCAGCCCCCAGGGCCGAGCAGAGACCCAGTACTTC
cdr3_aa: CASSPQGRAETQYF

d_call: .
v_call: TRBV2
clone_size: .
j_call: TRBJ2-7
cdr3_nt: TGTGCCAGCAGGACGGGCTCCTACGAGCAGTACTTC
cdr3_aa: CASRTGSYEQYF

d_call: TRBD2
v_call: TRBV7-2
clone_size: .
j_call: TRBJ2-1
cdr3_nt: TGTGCCAGCAGCTTGACGGGACTAGCGATGTACAATGAGCAGTTCTTC
cdr3_aa: CASSLTGLAMYNEQFF

d_call: .
v_call: TRBV18
clone_size: .
j_call: TRBJ1-1
cdr3_nt: TGTGCCAGCGGGCGGGGGCGCATGAACACTGAAGCTTTCTTT
cdr3_aa: CASGRGRMNTEAFF

d_call: .
v_call: TRBV7-3
clone_size: once
j_call: TRBJ2-1
cdr3_nt: TGTGCCAGCAGCTCGGCGACTATCTCCTACAATGAGCAGTTCTTC
cdr3_aa: CASSSATISYNEQFF

d_call: .
v_call: TRBV7-8
clone_size: .
j_call: TRBJ2-1
cdr3_nt: TGTGCCAGCAGCCCCCCCTCTAGAAAGGGGAATGAGCAGTTCTTC
cdr3_aa: CASSPPSRKGNEQFF

d_call: TRBD1
v_call: TRBV10-1
clone_size: .
j_call: TRBJ1-2
cdr3_nt: TGCGCCCGCATTCCGGGGCAGGGGGCCAACTATGGCTACACCTTC
cdr3_aa: CARIPGQGANYGYTF

d_call: TRBD1
v_call: TRBV19
clone_size: .
j_call: TRBJ1-5
cdr3_nt: TGTGCCAGTAGTATAGACCCGACAGGGGGCCTTCGACAGCCCCAGCATTTT
cdr3_aa: CASSIDPTGGLRQPQHF

d_call: .
v_call: TRBV6-6
clone_size: .
j_call: TRBJ2-6
cdr3_nt: TGTGCCAGCAATCAGGCCCGCTCTGGGGCCAACGTCCTGACTTTC
cdr3_aa: CASNQARSGANVLTF

d_call: .
v_call: TRBV29-1
clone_size: .
j_call: TRBJ2-3
cdr3_nt: TGCAGCGTTTCCGACAGCGTTTGGAATACAGATACGCAGTATTTT
cdr3_aa: CSVSDSVWNTDTQYF

d_call: TRBD1
v_call: TRBV18
clone_size: once
j_call: TRBJ1-6
cdr3_nt: TGTGCCAGCTCACCATTCCCGGGACAGGGTTCCAATAATTCACCCCTCCACTTT
cdr3_aa: CASSPFPGQGSNNSPLHF

d_call: .
v_call: TRBV28
clone_size: .
j_call: TRBJ1-2
cdr3_nt: TGTGCCAGCACGCCAGGGGCCCTGTATGGCTACACCTTC
cdr3_aa: CASTPGALYGYTF

d_call: .
v_call: TRBV6-1
clone_size: .
j_call: TRBJ1-2
cdr3_nt: TGTGCCAGCAGTGAATACGGGAACTATGGCTACACCTTC
cdr3_aa: CASSEYGNYGYTF

d_call: TRBD1
v_call: TRBV7-9
clone_size: .
j_call: TRBJ2-7
cdr3_nt: TGTGCCAGCAGCCCTGGACAGGAGTTCTACGAGCAGTACTTC
cdr3_aa: CASSPGQEFYEQYF

d_call: TRBD1
v_call: TRBV6-1
clone_size: .
j_call: TRBJ2-3
cdr3_nt: TGTGCCAGCAGTGAAAGGGGATGGGGACAGGGAGATACGCAGTATTTT
cdr3_aa: CASSERGWGQGDTQYF

d_call: TRBD1
v_call: TRBV25-1
clone_size: few
j_call: TRBJ2-3
cdr3_nt: TGTGCCAGCAGAGCAACAGGGGCTCCGCAGTATTTT
cdr3_aa: CASRATGAPQYF

d_call: .
v_call: TRBV11-2
clone_size: few
j_call: TRBJ2-5
cdr3_nt: TGTGCCAGCAGCTTAGTTGGAGGGGCAGAGACCCAGTACTTC
cdr3_aa: CASSLVGGAETQYF

d_call: .
v_call: TRBV3-1/TRBV3-2
clone_size: once
j_call: TRBJ2-3
cdr3_nt: TGTGCCAGCAGCCACGTACCAGTGGATACGCAGTATTTT
cdr3_aa: CASSHVPVDTQYF

d_call: TRBD2
v_call: TRBV2
clone_size: .
j_call: TRBJ2-5
cdr3_nt: TGTGTCAGCAGACCTCCGGGACTAGCGACGGTCCAAGAGACCCAGTACTTC
cdr3_aa: CVSRPPGLATVQETQYF

d_call: TRBD1
v_call: TRBV11-2
clone_size: .
j_call: TRBJ1-2
cdr3_nt: TGTGCCAGCAGGAGGGGGCAGAATACCTATGGCTACACCTTC
cdr3_aa: CASRRGQNTYGYTF

d_call: TRBD2
v_call: TRBV14
clone_size: few
j_call: TRBJ2-1
cdr3_nt: TGTGCCAGCAGCTTAGCGGGAGGGGGAAATGAGCAGTTCTTC
cdr3_aa: CASSLAGGGNEQFF

d_call: .
v_call: TRBV28
clone_size: once
j_call: TRBJ2-7
cdr3_nt: TGTGCCAGCAGGGGGAGGACAGGTGGACGATTTGAGCAGTACTTC
cdr3_aa: CASRGRTGGRFEQYF

d_call: .
v_call: TRBV19
clone_size: .
j_call: TRBJ1-1
cdr3_nt: TGTGCCAGTACCATACAGGGTTGGTCAACTGAAGCTTTCTTT
cdr3_aa: CASTIQGWSTEAFF

d_call: TRBD2
v_call: TRBV2
clone_size: few
j_call: TRBJ2-5
cdr3_nt: TGTGCCAGCACCCGGAGGAGCGGGAGAGAAGAGACCCAGTACTTC
cdr3_aa: CASTRRSGREETQYF